The TCR beta chain described here comes from a study of human T cells and chemical hapten exposure. The time point here: patch test 3, about 24 weeks after DPC sensitization. Described treatment: therapeutic diphenylcyclopropenone sensitization with weekly scalp DPC. The CDR3 loop spans 15 amino acids. V lost 6 bases, J lost 6 bases, and 5 bases stayed unmatched. Germline V gene sequence: CDR1 MNHEY, CDR2 SVGAGI. This clonotype was counted between two and nine times. TCRdb used MiXCR to reprocess the RACE reads, holding one entry per CDR3 protein. Of 210,000 or so distinct CDR3 sequences listed, about 22% are singletons.

V gene TRBV6-5 combines with J gene TRBJ2-1; 13 bases match TRBD2. The sample was whole blood, taken in connection with sensitization to the hapten diphenylcyclopropenone (DPC). This sequence originates from a woman in her thirties or forties with alopecia areata. Some clones in this sample may be carry-over from other donors' samples. Here the CDR3 DNA reads TGTGCCAGCAGGCCTGGGACTAGCGGGATCAATGAGCAGTTCTTC. As protein: CASRPGTSGINEQFF.